A single sample gave rise to the 21 T cell receptor beta chains below, sequenced in a study of T cells in Graves' hyperthyroidism and ophthalmopathy. The CDR3 regions of TCR beta were amplified from RNA transcripts. Carried out on the TCR CDR3, a first-round RT-PCR used the HTBI primer set. One entry per CDR3 protein, called by TCRdb with MiXCR from the multiplex PCR reads. The sample holds hundreds of thousands of distinct CDR3 sequences, roughly 46% seen once. Sequenced sample: peripheral blood or thyroid tissue (not recorded which). The receptors here all came from an adult man with Graves' disease, either hyperthyroidism or ophthalmopathy (not recorded which).

V gene TRBV7-2 combines with J gene TRBJ2-2; 8 bases match TRBD1. The V segment lost 0 bases and the J segment 2 bases; nucleotides outside the gene matches: 5. This CDR3 is built from 17 residues. The germline gives CDR1 SGHTA, CDR2 FQGNSA. The CDR3 sequence: CASSLAKAGGNTGELFF. In nucleotides, the CDR3 is TGTGCCAGCAGCTTAGCGAAGGCAGGGGGCAACACCGGGGAGCTGTTTTTT.

The table lists this clonotype with a few counts. The chain joins TRBV29-1 to TRBJ1-3; D remains ambiguous. Looked up from germline, CDR1 is SQVTM and CDR2 is ANQGSEA. V lost 3 bases and J lost 3, with 9 bases in between. The CDR3 has 13 amino acids. CDR3 sequence: CSVEAGFGNTIYF. The CDR3 DNA is TGCAGCGTTGAGGCGGGGTTTGGAAACACCATATATTTT.

The V and J genes are TRBV9 and TRBJ1-2, with D hard to call. Germline CDR1 SGDLS, CDR2 YYNGEE. The length of the CDR3 is 13 residues. The ends were cut back, 0 bases at V and 12 bases at J, with 15 bases in the middle. CDR3 sequence: CASSVGGRVGNTF. The CDR3 DNA sequence: TGTGCCAGCAGCGTAGGTGGGCGCGTAGGAAACACCTTC. Complete variable domain (other parts from reference TRBV9 and TRBJ1-2): DSGVTQTPKHLITATGQRVTLRCSPRSGDLSVYWYQQSLDQGLQFLIQYYNGEERAKGNILERFSAQQFPDLHSELNLSSLELGDSALYFCASSVGGRVGNTFGSGTRLTVV.

Notes on this clonotype: A much larger clone differs by one base, so this may be a read error. The chain's CDR3 is CATSDRGLAGGQETQYF. DNA of the CDR3: TGTGCCACCAGTGATCGCGGACTAGCGGGGGGTCAAGAGACCCAGTACTTC. The chain links TRBV24-1 to TRBJ2-5; 14 bases agree with TRBD2. This CDR3 spans 17 amino acids. From germline, CDR1 is KGHDR and CDR2 SFDVKD. V lost 3 bases to trimming and J lost 2 bases; unmatched junction nucleotides: 4.

The chain joins TRBV29-1 to TRBJ1-2, with a tentative D call TRBD1 (6 bases). CDR3 size: 13 residues. Germline CDR1 is SQVTM and CDR2 is ANQGSEA. V was cut by 4 bases and J by 6 bases, with 15 bases left in between. The CDR3: CSVGNGQSNGYTF. Here the CDR3 DNA reads TGCAGCGTTGGGAACGGACAGTCCAATGGCTACACCTTC.

V gene TRBV7-9 combines with J gene TRBJ1-4; the match to TRBD1 covers 9 bases. V lost 5 bases, J lost 7 bases, and 5 bases stayed unmatched. This CDR3 is 14 amino acids long. Germline CDR1 is SEHNR and CDR2 is FQNEAQ (reference sequence). CDR3 region: CASSQQGASEKLFF. The CDR3 DNA is TGTGCCAGCAGCCAACAGGGGGCCAGTGAAAAACTGTTTTTT.

The genes are TRBV20-1 and TRBJ1-6, with no clear D. Trimming left V 2 bases short and J 1 base short, with 9 bases between. There are 15 residues in the CDR3. CDR1 and CDR2 (germline): DFQATT, SNEGSKA (reference sequence). CDR3 protein: CSARPAQSYNSPLHF. CDR3 coding DNA: TGCAGTGCTAGACCCGCCCAGTCCTATAATTCACCCCTCCACTTT.

The V call is TRBV20-1, the J call TRBJ1-2; unclear D gene. This CDR3 contains 14 residues. V was clipped by 3 bases and J by 3 bases, with 14 bases between them. Germline CDR1 DFQATT, CDR2 SNEGSKA (reference sequence). The CDR3 spells CSASPAASDYGYTF. For the CDR3, the DNA is TGCAGTGCTAGCCCGGCAGCATCGGACTATGGCTACACCTTC.

The chain joins TRBV10-3 to TRBJ1-1; perhaps TRBD1 as D (6 bases). Between the trimmed V and J ends, which lost 10 bases and 4 bases, there was a span of 16 bases. Germline V gene lookup returns CDR1 ENHRY and CDR2 SYGVKD. The CDR3 is 13 amino acids. The CDR3 DNA follows: TGTGCCAGCACCCAGGGGCGATCCACTGAAGCTTTCTTT. It is translated as CASTQGRSTEAFF.

In its sample, this clonotype was seen many times. The V call is TRBV29-1, the J call TRBJ1-2; 7 bases map to TRBD1. V trimming: 5 bases; J trimming: 3 bases; junction bases outside the gene matches: 3. This CDR3 is 12 amino acids long. The germline gives CDR1 SQVTM, CDR2 ANQGSEA. The CDR3 DNA follows: TGCAGCGTTTCCGACAGGGACTATGGCTACACCTTC. Protein product: CSVSDRDYGYTF.

This clonotype showed up just once. A junction boundary mismatches the germline segment, possibly from a read error. The gene calls are TRBV24-1 and TRBJ2-6, with 7 positions matching TRBD1. The CDR3 loop spans 18 amino acids. Germline V gene sequence: CDR1 KGHDR, CDR2 SFDVKD. CDR3 residues: CAASDSTGISSGANVLTF. CDR3 in DNA: TGTGCCGCCAGTGACTCGACAGGGATTTCGTCTGGGGCCAACGTCCTGACTTTC.

This clonotype showed up just a few times. The chain joins TRBV7-9 to TRBJ2-3; the D gene is possibly TRBD2 (5 bases). Germline assignment: CDR1 SEHNR and CDR2 FQNEAQ (reference sequence). The CDR3 spans 15 residues. Trimming left V 2 bases short and J 2 bases short, with 11 bases between. The CDR3 spells CASSLPDFHTDTQYF. Written as DNA, the CDR3 is TGTGCCAGCAGCTTACCGGACTTCCACACAGATACGCAGTATTTT.

Only a few counts were recorded for this clonotype. The chain joins TRBV7-9 to TRBJ2-5, with unresolved D. The germline V gene encodes CDR1 SEHNR and CDR2 FQNEAQ (reference sequence). The CDR3 has 14 amino acids. V was clipped by 1 base and J by 4 bases, with 10 bases between them. The CDR3 DNA follows: TGTGCCAGCAGCTTAGGGGCCACCTTAGAGACCCAGTACTTC. As protein: CASSLGATLETQYF.

The genes are TRBV29-1 and TRBJ1-2; TRBD1 is a possible D gene (5 bases). Germline V CDR1 and CDR2: SQVTM, ANQGSEA. The CDR3 is made up of 12 amino acids. CDR3 sequence reads: CSEVGRDYGYTF. CDR3 nucleotides: TGCAGTGAAGTGGGACGGGACTATGGCTACACCTTC.

This rearrangement joins TRBV25-1 to TRBJ1-2, with a weak D call TRBD1 (6 bases). With 8 bases removed from V and 0 bases from J, the gap between germline ends came to 10 bases. CDR1 and CDR2 (germline): MGHDK, SYGVNS. The CDR3 spans 13 residues. CDR3 loop: CASPTGANYGYTF. The CDR3 DNA is TGTGCCAGCCCGACAGGAGCTAACTATGGCTACACCTTC.

This rearrangement joins TRBV7-2 to TRBJ2-5; 10 bases are shared with TRBD1. The V segment lost 5 bases and the J segment 5 bases; nucleotides outside the gene matches: 11. The CDR3 totals 16 residues. The V gene's germline CDR1 is SGHTA and CDR2 FQGNSA. CDR3 loop: CASSPPYRDRGETQYF. The CDR3 nucleotides read TGTGCCAGCAGCCCCCCTTACCGGGACAGGGGTGAGACCCAGTACTTC.

This clonotype was recorded many times. In nucleotides, the CDR3 is TGTGCCAGCAGCTTAGCAGGGGTGGATTCACCCCTCCACTTT. Translated, it gives CASSLAGVDSPLHF. This chain joins TRBV7-8 and TRBJ1-6; D perhaps matches TRBD1 (5 bases). CDR1 and CDR2 from the germline V gene are SGHVS and FQNEAQ. This CDR3 is built from 14 residues. Trimming took off 0 bases at V and 8 bases at J, with 8 bases between the two ends.

Of note for this clonotype: A much larger clone differs from this one at a single base, so this may be a read error. The V call is TRBV6-1, the J call TRBJ1-2, with 8 bases aligning to TRBD1. Germline CDR1 MNHNS, CDR2 SASEGT. There are 13 residues in the CDR3. V lost 5 bases and J lost 6; bases outside the gene matches: 5. The CDR3 is CASSRQGIDGYTF. The DNA for the CDR3 is TGTGCCAGCAGTAGACAGGGGATCGATGGCTACACCTTC.

The rearrangement links TRBV25-1 to TRBJ2-1; possibly TRBD1 for D (6 bases). Per the germline V gene, CDR1 is MGHDK and CDR2 is SYGVNS. The CDR3 totals 15 residues. V dropped 6 bases and J dropped 6 bases, with 18 bases sitting between them. The CDR3 reads CASSKVGALTNEQFF. The DNA for the CDR3 is TGTGCCAGCAGCAAAGTGGGGGCACTTACCAATGAGCAGTTCTTC.

This sequence joins TRBV12-3 or TRBV12-4 and TRBJ1-1, with 10 nucleotides matching TRBD1. V shed 8 bases and J 6 bases; nucleotides not matched to a gene: 18. The CDR3 totals 17 residues. The CDR3 coding sequence is TGTGCCAGCTCCCCGGCCAAGGACAGGGGGTTTAACGCTGAAGCTTTCTTT. As protein: CASSPAKDRGFNAEAFF.

This clonotype has only a few counts. J is TRBJ2-7 and V is TRBV7-9, with D perhaps TRBD2 (5 bases). In germline, CDR1 is SEHNR, CDR2 FQNEAQ (reference sequence). V was trimmed by 5 bases and J by 0 bases, leaving 17 bases between them. The CDR3 has 16 residues. The CDR3 here is CASSPQRLGNSYEQYF. The CDR3 nucleotides are TGTGCCAGCAGCCCGCAGCGGCTCGGGAACTCCTACGAGCAGTACTTC.